The present TCR beta chain was sequenced within a study of control samples from healthy donors and cancer patients. The germline gives CDR1 LGHNA, CDR2 YSLEER. V was shortened by 2 bases and J by 1 base, with 5 bases between the two germline ends. The CDR3 consists of 13 residues. Generated by immunoSEQ multiplex PCR, the TCRdb table keeps only in-frame clones and is missing some. This repertoire includes fewer than 200,000 clones. The chain carries TRBV4-3 and TRBJ1-1; D call uncertain. This TCR was sampled from a woman in her 30s in good health. Sequenced material: blood. The CDR3 region is CASSQRENTEAFF. CDR3 DNA: TGCGCCAGCAGCCAACGGGAGAACACTGAAGCTTTCTTT.